This entry lists 7 T cell receptor beta chains sequenced from one sample in a study of T cell responses to AZD1222 COVID-19 vaccine. Sequencing used immunoSEQ multiplex PCR; TCRdb keeps in-frame clones, though not all of them. The data contain more than 20,000 clones, roughly 91% of them singletons. Here the sequenced sample was peripheral blood, taken 28 days after the second AZD1222 dose. These receptors all stem from an adult who received the AZD1222 COVID-19 vaccine.

This chain uses TRBV5-5 with TRBJ1-2, with D maybe TRBD1 (5 bases). Germline-derived CDR1 and CDR2 are SGHKS and YYEKEE (reference sequence). Trimming left V 3 bases short and J 4 bases short, with 16 bases between. This CDR3 spans 15 amino acids. CDR3 sequence (DNA): TGTGCCAGCAGCTGGGGGAGGGTCCCTAGCTATGGCTACACCTTC. This encodes CASSWGRVPSYGYTF.

This clone was recorded only once. The chain employs TRBV19 and TRBJ2-7; TRBD2 matches 8 bases. Per germline, CDR1 LNHDA and CDR2 SQIVND (reference sequence). After removal of 5 bases from V and 4 bases from J, the junction contained 10 bases not matched to a gene. This CDR3 comprises 15 residues. Here the CDR3 reads CASSGLANPIYEQYF. The CDR3 nucleotides read TGTGCCAGTAGTGGACTAGCAAATCCGATTTACGAGCAGTACTTC.

V and J are TRBV28 and TRBJ2-7; D could derive from TRBD1 or TRBD2 (5 bases each). The CDR3 is made up of 11 amino acids. Deletions cut 5 bases from V and 5 bases from J, with 7 bases between. Germline loops: CDR1 MDHEN, CDR2 SYDVKM. The CDR3 nucleotides read TGTGCCAGCAGTGGGACGGACGAGCAGTACTTC. It encodes CASSGTDEQYF.

This chain connects TRBV3-1 (or the pseudogene TRBV3-2) to TRBJ2-7; D is unresolved. The CDR3 runs 15 residues. CDR1 is LGHDT and CDR2 is YNNKEL in the germline V gene (reference sequence). V was pared by 5 bases and J by 1 base, with 15 bases between. The CDR3 loop reads CASSYLGGYSYEQYF. Written as DNA, the CDR3 is TGTGCCAGCAGCTATCTAGGTGGATATTCCTACGAGCAGTACTTC.

V gene TRBV7-9 combines with J gene TRBJ2-1, with a weak D call TRBD2 (6 bases). The germline V gene encodes CDR1 SEHNR and CDR2 FQNEAQ (reference sequence). The CDR3 is made up of 12 amino acids. V lost 5 bases, J lost 9 bases, and 11 bases lay in between. Here the CDR3 DNA reads TGTGCCAGCAGCCCCTCGGGGGTTGAGCAGTTCTTC. Its protein is CASSPSGVEQFF.

This clone is categorized as large. As DNA, the CDR3 is TGTGCCAGCAGCGCTGGCTCTGGAAACACCATATATTTT. Its translation is CASSAGSGNTIYF. J is TRBJ1-3 and V is TRBV9; no firm D call. V was clipped by 3 bases and J by 0 bases, with 4 bases between them. CDR1 and CDR2 from the germline V gene are SGDLS and YYNGEE. This CDR3 has 13 amino acids.

This rearrangement joins TRBV28 to TRBJ1-2, with D possibly matching TRBD1 (5 bases). This CDR3 has 16 amino acids. Deletions cut 4 bases from V and 7 bases from J, with 22 bases between. Germline V gives CDR1 MDHEN, CDR2 SYDVKM. CDR3 in amino acids: CASSSPSAGQEFGYTF. CDR3 sequence (DNA): TGTGCCAGCAGTTCGCCTTCTGCGGGGCAGGAGTTTGGCTACACCTTC.